Shown below are 11 T cell receptor beta chains from a single sample sequenced in a study of blood T cells in healthy people across ages. The authors ran a second PCR of roughly 6 to 12 cycles using a sample-barcoded 5' primer and a J-beta primer mix. TCRdb fed the 5' RACE reads into MiXCR, producing one record per CDR3 protein. In the table there are some 850,000 distinct CDR3 sequences, roughly 25% of which are singletons. In addition, the sample was reused for a study of T cells of mothers and their children.

Source material: blood. The receptors were gathered from a boy between 5 and 17 years old in good health.

The rearrangement uses TRBV7-2 and TRBJ2-3, with 8 bases identical to TRBD2. The CDR3 runs to 15 residues. V lost 6 bases, J lost 8 bases, and 13 bases stayed unmatched. Germline V gene sequence: CDR1 SGHTA, CDR2 FQGNSA. The CDR3 bases are TGTGCCAGCAGACGGGGGGGGACCCTCACCGGTACGCAGTATTTT. This encodes CASRRGGTLTGTQYF.

A note on this clonotype: The germline gene is not matched at one end of the junction; a read error may be the cause. The V gene is TRBV15, the J gene TRBJ1-4; D not certain. The germline V gene has CDR1 LNHNV and CDR2 YYDKDF (reference sequence). This CDR3 region has 14 residues. The CDR3 protein is CATSRDPHNEKLFF. The CDR3 region has the DNA TGTGCCACCAGCAGAGATCCTCATAATGAAAAACTGTTCTTT.

The rearrangement joins TRBV11-2 to TRBJ2-3; 13 bases match TRBD2. The CDR3 is 17 amino acids. Germline assignment: CDR1 SGHAT and CDR2 FQNNGV. The V segment lost 5 bases and the J segment 5 bases; nucleotides outside the gene matches: 10. CDR3 residues: CASSPQGLAGAIDTQYF. In DNA form, the CDR3 reads TGTGCCAGCAGCCCCCAAGGACTAGCGGGGGCCATAGATACGCAGTATTTT.

This clonotype was seen a handful of times. The V gene is TRBV10-3, the J gene TRBJ2-2; TRBD1 agrees at 8 bases. Germline loops: CDR1 ENHRY, CDR2 SYGVKD. After removal of 5 bases from V and 1 base from J, the junction contained 3 bases not matched to a gene. This CDR3 region has 15 residues. The CDR3, as DNA: TGTGCCATCAGTCCAGGACAGGGGAACACCGGGGAGCTGTTTTTT. It is translated as CAISPGQGNTGELFF.

A few counts support this clonotype. The V call is TRBV29-1, the J call TRBJ2-2; 7 bases align to TRBD2. The V segment lost 7 bases and the J segment 0 bases; nucleotides outside the gene matches: 2. Per the germline V gene, CDR1 is SQVTM and CDR2 is ANQGSEA. This CDR3 comprises 13 residues. CDR3 amino acids: CSGAGANTGELFF. CDR3 DNA: TGCAGCGGGGCGGGAGCGAACACCGGGGAGCTGTTTTTT.

This chain joins TRBV3-1 and TRBJ1-2; D is unresolved. V was clipped by 5 bases and J by 5 bases, with 9 bases between them. Germline CDR1 is LGHDT and CDR2 is YNNKEL (reference sequence). There are 12 residues in the CDR3. This CDR3 is CASSATLYGYTF. The CDR3 nucleotides read TGTGCCAGCAGCGCGACGTTGTATGGCTACACCTTC.

The chain employs TRBV14 and TRBJ1-4; TRBD1 might be the D (6 bases). Trimming took off 0 bases at V and 7 bases at J, with 12 bases between the two ends. CDR3 size: 15 residues. Germline V gene sequence: CDR1 SGHDN, CDR2 FVKESK. CDR3 nucleotide sequence: TGTGCCAGCAGCCAAGATAGGGGGACCAGTGAAAAACTGTTTTTT. Protein sequence: CASSQDRGTSEKLFF.

This clonotype was seen more than once but under ten times. V is TRBV5-1 and J is TRBJ2-5; 16 nucleotides line up with TRBD2. Germline lookup yields CDR1 SGHRS and CDR2 YFSETQ. The CDR3 spans 17 residues. Trimming at V came to 4 bases and at J to 5 bases, leaving 8 bases not matched to a gene. In DNA, the CDR3 is TGCGCCAGCAGCCTGGGACTAGCGGGGGGGCCCTCGGAGACCCAGTACTTC. Translating it yields CASSLGLAGGPSETQYF.

The V gene is TRBV14, the J gene TRBJ1-6; D call uncertain. V dropped 6 bases and J dropped 5 bases, with 8 bases sitting between them. The CDR3 is 13 amino acids. The germline gives CDR1 SGHDN, CDR2 FVKESK. CDR3 nucleotide sequence: TGTGCCAGCAGGGTCGGAGATAATTCACCCCTCCACTTT. Translated, it gives CASRVGDNSPLHF. The whole variable domain, remainder taken from reference TRBV14 and TRBJ1-6, is EAGVTQFPSHSVIEKGQTVTLRCDPISGHDNLYWYRRVMGKEIKFLLHFVKESKQDESGMPNNRFLAERTGGTYSTLKVQPAELEDSGVYFCASRVGDNSPLHFGNGTRLTVT.

V and J are TRBV5-1 and TRBJ2-2; no clear D. The CDR3 spans 15 residues. From germline, CDR1 is SGHRS and CDR2 YFSETQ. Trimming cost V 4 bases and J 3 bases, with 13 bases left between them. CDR3 amino acids: CASSIDTPDTGELFF. In DNA, the CDR3 is TGCGCCAGCAGCATAGATACTCCCGACACCGGGGAGCTGTTTTTT.

This clonotype has just a few counts. The rearrangement links TRBV7-9 to TRBJ1-1, with D maybe TRBD1 (5 bases). CDR1 is SEHNR and CDR2 is FQNEAQ in the germline V gene (reference sequence). The CDR3 runs 13 residues. V lost 3 bases to trimming and J lost 4 bases, with 9 bases between them. CDR3 in amino acids: CASSFTGPTEAFF. The CDR3 bases are TGTGCCAGCAGCTTTACAGGCCCCACTGAAGCTTTCTTT.